These 8 T cell receptor beta chains came from one sample sequenced in a study of cytotoxic CD8 clonotypes in ibrutinib-treated CLL. Data came from immunoSEQ multiplex PCR; TCRdb stores just in-frame clones and leaves some out. This sample has fewer than 90,000 clones, with 86% found just once. The source was PBMCs, collected before ibrutinib treatment. Receptor source: a human donor with chronic lymphocytic leukemia.

The rearrangement links TRBV5-5 to TRBJ1-1; the D is unclear. Germline loops: CDR1 SGHKS, CDR2 YYEKEE (reference sequence). This CDR3 region has 13 residues. V dropped 0 bases and J dropped 7 bases, with 10 bases sitting between them. CDR3 in amino acids: CASSLVVKNEAFF. In DNA form, the CDR3 reads TGTGCCAGCAGCTTGGTGGTGAAAAATGAAGCTTTCTTT.

The chain combines TRBV23-1 with TRBJ1-3; a weak D match, TRBD1 (6 bases). TRBV23-1 is designated an ORF whose function remains uncertain. This CDR3 region has 13 residues. V shed 4 bases and J shed 4 bases, with 8 bases lying between them. The CDR3 loop reads CASSPGAGNTIYF. The CDR3 DNA sequence: TGCGCCAGCAGTCCAGGGGCAGGAAACACCATATATTTT.

V usage is TRBV6-1 and J usage is TRBJ1-1; D is perhaps TRBD1 (6 bases). There are 15 residues in the CDR3. Looked up from germline, CDR1 is MNHNS and CDR2 is SASEGT. The V and J ends lost 8 bases and 7 bases respectively, with 23 bases between them. The CDR3 nucleotides read TGTGCCAGCGCCACAAAGGGGGGGGCTTTGATTGAAGCTTTCTTT. This encodes CASATKGGALIEAFF.

J is TRBJ2-3 and V is TRBV4-3, with 8 bases that match TRBD2. The CDR3 covers 17 residues. The V and J ends lost 1 base and 2 bases, in that order; junction bases with no gene match: 8. Germline V gives CDR1 LGHNA, CDR2 YSLEER. DNA for the CDR3: TGCGCCAGCAGCCAAGCTCCAACTAGCGGCTACACAGATACGCAGTATTTT. Protein: CASSQAPTSGYTDTQYF.

The chain links TRBV7-9 to TRBJ2-3, with D perhaps matching TRBD1 or TRBD2 (5 bases each). Germline assignment: CDR1 SEHNR and CDR2 FQNEAQ (reference sequence). V lost 4 bases, J lost 2 bases, and 13 bases lay in between. The CDR3 is 15 residues long. CDR3: CASSYRDPDTDTQYF. The CDR3 DNA sequence: TGTGCCAGCAGCTACCGGGACCCGGACACAGATACGCAGTATTTT.

The chain employs TRBV4-1 and TRBJ2-6; D is unclear. The V end was cut by 0 bases, the J end by 2 bases, with 8 bases between. Germline values: CDR1 MGHRA, CDR2 YSYEKL. The CDR3 length is 16 residues. Here the CDR3 reads CASSQDRVAGANVLTF. The CDR3 DNA reads TGCGCCAGCAGCCAAGACCGGGTTGCTGGGGCCAACGTCCTGACTTTC.

The chain employs TRBV6-1 and TRBJ2-6; D unresolved. CDR1 is MNHNS and CDR2 is SASEGT in the germline V gene. The CDR3 contains 13 residues. Deletions cut 8 bases from V and 0 bases from J, with 5 bases between. The CDR3 sequence is CASVISGANVLTF. CDR3 sequence (DNA): TGTGCCAGCGTCATCTCTGGGGCCAACGTCCTGACTTTC.

V and J are TRBV11-2 and TRBJ2-5; the D is unclear. Trimming took off 5 bases at V and 2 bases at J, with 9 bases between the two ends. Looked up from germline, CDR1 is SGHAT and CDR2 is FQNNGV. The CDR3 consists of 13 residues. This CDR3 reads CASSRPSQETQYF. In DNA form, the CDR3 reads TGTGCCAGCAGCCGTCCCTCGCAAGAGACCCAGTACTTC.